This section outlines one TCR beta chain sequence together with its context. The data were taken from a study of blood T cell repertoires in COVID-19. Authors' processing steps: Amplification from reference gene primers served as the basis for estimated nucleated cell counts. Profiled with immunoSEQ multiplex PCR; TCRdb holds only in-frame clones, not every one. From that table come the V and J calls and clone size; the DNA was used to work out D and trimming. The sample gives tens of thousands of clones, approximately 87% of which show up once; around a sixth is in the top ten. This CDR3 has 17 residues. The V gene's germline CDR1 is SGHNT and CDR2 YENEEA. Trimming shortened V by 4 bases and J by 4 bases, and 20 bases separated the two germline ends.

This clonotype was sampled from a woman older than 75 with acute or convalescent COVID-19. The chain employs TRBV11-3 and TRBJ1-3, with TRBD1 as a possible D gene (6 bases). The sample was peripheral blood. This CDR3 reads CASSSVGRGDDGNTIYF. The CDR3 DNA sequence: TGTGCCAGCAGCTCGGTCGGCAGGGGAGATGACGGAAACACCATATATTTT.